The next 11 T cell receptor beta chains were all read from a single sample in a study of CD8+CD57+ T cells in acquired aplastic anemia. Profiles of TCR beta VDJ and CDR3 were generated from a genomic DNA template. One entry per CDR3 protein, called by TCRdb with MiXCR from the reads. The profile covers about 80,000 distinct CDR3 sequences, with about half appearing a single time and about 66% taken by the ten largest. Sequenced: sorted CD4+, CD8+, or CD8+CD57+ T cells (not recorded which) from PBMCs. The source of these receptors is a human donor in good health, serving as a control.

The chain uses TRBV29-1 and TRBJ2-5; 7 bases are a match to TRBD1. The CDR3 length is 14 residues. V gave up 3 bases and J gave up 4 bases; unmatched junction bases: 8. Germline lookup yields CDR1 SQVTM and CDR2 ANQGSEA. CDR3 sequence: CSVETDRLRETQYF. The CDR3, as DNA: TGCAGCGTTGAGACGGACAGGTTGAGAGAGACCCAGTACTTC.

The count of this clonotype is one. The rearrangement links TRBV20-1 to TRBJ2-7; D remains ambiguous. CDR3 length: 14 amino acids. V gave up 3 bases and J gave up 6 bases, with 18 bases separating them. Germline CDR1 reads DFQATT; CDR2 reads SNEGSKA (reference sequence). The CDR3 nucleotides read TGCAGTGCTAGTGAGGCCAGTTCCTTAGTCGAGCAGTACTTC. Protein product: CSASEASSLVEQYF.

V is TRBV20-1 and J is TRBJ1-2, with TRBD1 matching over 7 bases. This CDR3 has 14 residues. The J segment lost 4 bases and the V segment lost 5 bases, leaving 10 bases of the junction unmatched. CDR1 and CDR2 (germline): DFQATT, SNEGSKA (reference sequence). CDR3 nucleotides: TGCAGTGCTTCTCAGACAGGGCGAACCTATGGCTACACCTTC. Protein sequence: CSASQTGRTYGYTF.

This clonotype has ten or more counts. This rearrangement joins TRBV5-1 to TRBJ2-1; D perhaps matches TRBD2 (6 bases). Germline V lookup: CDR1 SGHRS, CDR2 YFSETQ. The CDR3 covers 14 residues. The V end was cut by 5 bases, the J end by 7 bases, with 16 bases between. Written as DNA, the CDR3 is TGCGCCAGCAGGCTTAGCGGAGACCCTAATGAGCAGTTCTTC. Encoded protein: CASRLSGDPNEQFF.

This clonotype came up a few times. The chain uses TRBV5-4 and TRBJ2-3; 7 positions agree with TRBD1. Germline trimming cut 1 base from V and 4 bases from J; bases unmatched to any gene: 6. This CDR3 has 15 residues. Germline CDR1 is SGHNT and CDR2 is YYREEE (reference sequence). The CDR3 nucleotides read TGTGCCAGCAGCTTGCGTGACAGGGACGCAGATACGCAGTATTTT. Translated: CASSLRDRDADTQYF.

This clonotype was observed many times. The V and J genes are TRBV7-8 and TRBJ1-1; no clear D. This CDR3 region has 14 residues. The V gene's germline CDR1 is SGHVS and CDR2 FQNEAQ. V was pared by 1 base and J by 1 base, with 7 bases between. CDR3 sequence: CASSLDSENTEAFF. In DNA form, the CDR3 reads TGTGCCAGCAGCTTAGACAGCGAGAACACTGAAGCTTTCTTT.

V is TRBV27 and J is TRBJ1-1; D not resolved. The CDR3 has 16 residues. The germline CDR1 and CDR2 sequences are MNHEY and SMNVEV (reference sequence). The V end was cut by 8 bases, the J end by 5 bases, with 24 bases between. CDR3: CASAINAPRFGTEAFF. In nucleotides, the CDR3 is TGTGCCAGCGCCATTAATGCCCCCAGGTTTGGTACTGAAGCTTTCTTT.

This clonotype was seen many times. The chain couples TRBV7-9 to TRBJ2-7; D not certain. The germline CDR1 and CDR2 sequences are SEHNR and FQNEAQ (reference sequence). The ends were cut back, 5 bases at V and 2 bases at J, with 13 bases in the middle. The CDR3 has 14 amino acids. This chain's CDR3 is CASSSVASTYEQYF. CDR3 sequence (DNA): TGTGCCAGCAGCAGCGTAGCCTCTACCTACGAGCAGTACTTC. The variable domain in full, with the rest retrieved from reference TRBV7-9 and TRBJ2-7, is DTGVSQNPRHKITKRGQNVTFRCDPISEHNRLYWYRQTLGQGPEFLTYFQNEAQLEKSRLLSDRFSAERPKGSFSTLEIQRTEQGDSAMYLCASSSVASTYEQYFGPGTRLTVT.

This clonotype was seen repeatedly, ten times or more. This sequence joins TRBV2 and TRBJ2-1; D is undetermined. Per germline, CDR1 SNHLY and CDR2 FYNNEI. V was cut by 7 bases and J by 4 bases, with 11 bases left in between. This CDR3 has 13 amino acids. CDR3 residues: CASIGAAYNEQFF. CDR3 DNA: TGTGCCAGCATCGGAGCTGCATACAATGAGCAGTTCTTC.

This clonotype was picked up many times. This sequence joins TRBV9 and TRBJ2-3, with D perhaps given as TRBD1 or TRBD2 (5 bases each). The CDR3 contains 13 residues. Germline loops: CDR1 SGDLS, CDR2 YYNGEE. Trimming took 7 bases from V and 3 from J, leaving 12 bases between them. CDR3 sequence: CASQLGVTDTQYF. The CDR3 coding sequence is TGTGCCAGCCAACTAGGGGTGACAGATACGCAGTATTTT. Complete variable domain (other parts from reference TRBV9 and TRBJ2-3): DSGVTQTPKHLITATGQRVTLRCSPRSGDLSVYWYQQSLDQGLQFLIQYYNGEERAKGNILERFSAQQFPDLHSELNLSSLELGDSALYFCASQLGVTDTQYFGPGTRLTVL.

There are many counts of this clonotype. The chain employs TRBV29-1 and TRBJ2-7, with D tentatively TRBD2 (7 bases). Looked up from germline, CDR1 is SQVTM and CDR2 is ANQGSEA. The CDR3 covers 14 residues. Trimming removed 6 bases from V and 0 bases from J, with 15 bases in between. The DNA for the CDR3 is TGCAGCGTACTGGGGGGGCGAAGCTCCTACGAGCAGTACTTC. It is translated as CSVLGGRSSYEQYF.